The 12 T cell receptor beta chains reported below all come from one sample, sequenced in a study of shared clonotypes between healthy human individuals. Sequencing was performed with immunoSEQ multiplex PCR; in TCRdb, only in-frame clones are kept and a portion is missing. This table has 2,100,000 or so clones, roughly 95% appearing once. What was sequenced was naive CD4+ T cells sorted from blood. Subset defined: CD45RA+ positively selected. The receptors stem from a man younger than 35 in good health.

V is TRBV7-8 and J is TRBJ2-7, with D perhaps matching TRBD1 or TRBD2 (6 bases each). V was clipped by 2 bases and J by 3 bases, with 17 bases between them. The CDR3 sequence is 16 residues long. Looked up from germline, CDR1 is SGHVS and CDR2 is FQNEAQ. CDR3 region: CASSLKWGATSYEQYF. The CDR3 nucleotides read TGTGCCAGCAGCTTAAAGTGGGGGGCGACTAGCTACGAGCAGTACTTC.

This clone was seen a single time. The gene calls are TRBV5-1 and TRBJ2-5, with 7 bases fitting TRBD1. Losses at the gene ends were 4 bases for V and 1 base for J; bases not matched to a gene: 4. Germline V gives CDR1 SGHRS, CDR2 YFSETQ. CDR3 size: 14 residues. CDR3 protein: CASSPGQSQETQYF. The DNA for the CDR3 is TGCGCCAGCAGCCCGGGACAGTCCCAAGAGACCCAGTACTTC.

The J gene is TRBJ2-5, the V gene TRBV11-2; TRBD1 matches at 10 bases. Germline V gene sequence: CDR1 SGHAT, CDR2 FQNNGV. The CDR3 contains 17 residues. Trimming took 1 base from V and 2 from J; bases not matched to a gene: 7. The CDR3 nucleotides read TGTGCCAGCAGCTTAGGGACCGGGACAGGGGTTCAAGAGACCCAGTACTTC. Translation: CASSLGTGTGVQETQYF. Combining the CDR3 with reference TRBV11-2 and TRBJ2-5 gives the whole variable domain EAGVAQSPRYKIIEKRQSVAFWCNPISGHATLYWYQQILGQGPKLLIQFQNNGVVDDSQLPKDRFSAERLKGVDSTLKIQPAKLEDSAVYLCASSLGTGTGVQETQYFGPGTRLLVL.

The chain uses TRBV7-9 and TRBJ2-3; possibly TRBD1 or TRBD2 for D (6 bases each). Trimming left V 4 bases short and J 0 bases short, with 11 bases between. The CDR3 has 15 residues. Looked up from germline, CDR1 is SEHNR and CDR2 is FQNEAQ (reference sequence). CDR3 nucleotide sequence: TGTGCCAGCAGCTCAACAGGGACTAGCACAGATACGCAGTATTTT. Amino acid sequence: CASSSTGTSTDTQYF. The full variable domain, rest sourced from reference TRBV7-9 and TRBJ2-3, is DTGVSQNPRHKITKRGQNVTFRCDPISEHNRLYWYRQTLGQGPEFLTYFQNEAQLEKSRLLSDRFSAERPKGSFSTLEIQRTEQGDSAMYLCASSSTGTSTDTQYFGPGTRLTVL.

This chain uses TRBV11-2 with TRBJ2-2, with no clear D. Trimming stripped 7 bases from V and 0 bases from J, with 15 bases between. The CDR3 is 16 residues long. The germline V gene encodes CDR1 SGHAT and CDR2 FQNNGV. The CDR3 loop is CASTLMAASNTGELFF. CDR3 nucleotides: TGTGCCAGCACGCTCATGGCGGCCTCGAACACCGGGGAGCTGTTTTTT.

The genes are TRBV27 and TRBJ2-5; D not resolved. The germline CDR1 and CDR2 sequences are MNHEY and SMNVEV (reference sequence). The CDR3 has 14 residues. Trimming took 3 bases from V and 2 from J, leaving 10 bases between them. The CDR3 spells CASSLPGSQETQYF. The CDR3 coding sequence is TGTGCCAGCAGTTTGCCAGGATCACAAGAGACCCAGTACTTC.

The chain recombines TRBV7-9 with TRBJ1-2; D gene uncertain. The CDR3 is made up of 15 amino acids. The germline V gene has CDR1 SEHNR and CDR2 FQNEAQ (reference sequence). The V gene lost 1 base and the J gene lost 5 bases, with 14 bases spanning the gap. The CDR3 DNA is TGTGCCAGCAGCTTAGGTCCTGAGGGAAGATATGGCTACACCTTC. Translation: CASSLGPEGRYGYTF.

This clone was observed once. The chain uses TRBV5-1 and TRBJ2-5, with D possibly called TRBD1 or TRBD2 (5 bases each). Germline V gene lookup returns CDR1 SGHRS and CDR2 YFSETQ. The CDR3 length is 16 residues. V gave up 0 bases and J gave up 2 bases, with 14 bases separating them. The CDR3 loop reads CASSLVVMRGQETQYF. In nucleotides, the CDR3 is TGCGCCAGCAGCTTGGTGGTGATGAGGGGACAAGAGACCCAGTACTTC. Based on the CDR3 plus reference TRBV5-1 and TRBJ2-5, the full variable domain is KAGVTQTPRYLIKTRGQQVTLSCSPISGHRSVSWYQQTPGQGLQFLFEYFSETQRNKGNFPGRFSGRQFSNSRSEMNVSTLELGDSALYLCASSLVVMRGQETQYFGPGTRLLVL.

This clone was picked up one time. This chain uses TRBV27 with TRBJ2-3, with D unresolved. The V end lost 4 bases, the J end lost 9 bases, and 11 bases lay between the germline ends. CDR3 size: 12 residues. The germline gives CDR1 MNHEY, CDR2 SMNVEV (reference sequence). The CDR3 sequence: CASSSAELTQYF. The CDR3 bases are TGTGCCAGCAGTTCCGCTGAGCTGACGCAGTATTTT.

The CDR3 coding sequence is TGTGCCAGCAGCTTAGGGGATAGCTCGAGGGAGCAGTACTTC. This translates into CASSLGDSSREQYF. The chain recombines TRBV7-9 with TRBJ2-7; D is unclear. V was cut by 1 base and J by 7 bases, with 14 bases left in between. The CDR3 contains 14 residues. CDR1 SEHNR and CDR2 FQNEAQ come from the germline V gene (reference sequence).

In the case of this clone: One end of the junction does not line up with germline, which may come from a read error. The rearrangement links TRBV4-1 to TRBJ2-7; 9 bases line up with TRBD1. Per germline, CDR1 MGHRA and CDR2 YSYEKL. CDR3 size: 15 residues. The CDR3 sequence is CASSREGRTGGAHHF. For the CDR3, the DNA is TGCGCCAGCAGCCGCGAAGGTCGTACAGGGGGCGCTCATCATTTC.

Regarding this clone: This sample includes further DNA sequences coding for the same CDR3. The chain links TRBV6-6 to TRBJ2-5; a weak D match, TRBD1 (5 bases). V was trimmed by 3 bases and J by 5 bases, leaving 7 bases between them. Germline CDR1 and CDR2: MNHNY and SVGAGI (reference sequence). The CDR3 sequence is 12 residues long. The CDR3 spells CASSYPGETQYF. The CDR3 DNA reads TGTGCCAGCAGTTATCCAGGGGAGACCCAGTACTTC.